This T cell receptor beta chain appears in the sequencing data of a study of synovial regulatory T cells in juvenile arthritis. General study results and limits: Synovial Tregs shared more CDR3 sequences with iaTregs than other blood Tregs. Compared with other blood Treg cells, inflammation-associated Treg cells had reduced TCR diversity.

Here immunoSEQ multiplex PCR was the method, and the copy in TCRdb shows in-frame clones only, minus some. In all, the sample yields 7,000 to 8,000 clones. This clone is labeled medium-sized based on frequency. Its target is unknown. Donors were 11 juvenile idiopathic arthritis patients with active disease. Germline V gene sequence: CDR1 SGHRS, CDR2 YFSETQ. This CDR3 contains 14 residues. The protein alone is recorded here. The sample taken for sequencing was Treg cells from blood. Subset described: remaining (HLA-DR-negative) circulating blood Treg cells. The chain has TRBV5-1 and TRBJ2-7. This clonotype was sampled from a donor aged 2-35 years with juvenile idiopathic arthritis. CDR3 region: CASQLGGVRSEQYF.